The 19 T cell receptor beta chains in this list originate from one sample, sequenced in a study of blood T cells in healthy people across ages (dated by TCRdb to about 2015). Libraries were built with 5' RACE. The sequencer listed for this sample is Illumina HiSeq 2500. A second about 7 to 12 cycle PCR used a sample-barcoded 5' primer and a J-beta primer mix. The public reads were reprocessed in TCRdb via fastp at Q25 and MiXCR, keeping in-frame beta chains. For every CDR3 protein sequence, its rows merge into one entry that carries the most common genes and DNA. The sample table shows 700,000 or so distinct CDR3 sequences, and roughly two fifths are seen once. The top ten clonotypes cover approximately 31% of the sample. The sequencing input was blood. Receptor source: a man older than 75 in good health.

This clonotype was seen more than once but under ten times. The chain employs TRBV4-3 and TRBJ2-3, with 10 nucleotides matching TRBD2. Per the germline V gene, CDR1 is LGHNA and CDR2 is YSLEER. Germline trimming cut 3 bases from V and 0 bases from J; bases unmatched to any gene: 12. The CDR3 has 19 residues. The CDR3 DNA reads TGCGCCAGCAGCCATAACGCGGCTAGCGGGGGTGCTAGCACAGATACGCAGTATTTT. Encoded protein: CASSHNAASGGASTDTQYF.

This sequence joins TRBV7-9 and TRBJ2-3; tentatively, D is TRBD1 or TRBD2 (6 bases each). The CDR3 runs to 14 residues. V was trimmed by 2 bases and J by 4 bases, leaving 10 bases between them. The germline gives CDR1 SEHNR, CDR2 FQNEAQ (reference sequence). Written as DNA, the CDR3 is TGTGCCAGCAGCTTAAACCGGGGGCCAGATACGCAGTATTTT. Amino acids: CASSLNRGPDTQYF.

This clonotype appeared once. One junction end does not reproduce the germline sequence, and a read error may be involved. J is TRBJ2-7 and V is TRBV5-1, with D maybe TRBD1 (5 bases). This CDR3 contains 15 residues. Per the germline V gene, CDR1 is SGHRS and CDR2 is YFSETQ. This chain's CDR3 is CASSQTGVQTYGQYF. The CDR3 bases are TGCGCCAGCAGCCAAACAGGCGTCCAGACCTACGGGCAGTACTTC.

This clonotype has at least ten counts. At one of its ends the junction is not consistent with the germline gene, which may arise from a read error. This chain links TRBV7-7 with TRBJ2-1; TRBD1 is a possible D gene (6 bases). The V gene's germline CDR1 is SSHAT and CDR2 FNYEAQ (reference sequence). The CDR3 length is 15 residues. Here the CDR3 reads CASSLDRSSYNEQFF. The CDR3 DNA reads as TGTGCTAGCAGCTTAGACAGGAGCTCCTACAATGAGCAGTTCTTC.

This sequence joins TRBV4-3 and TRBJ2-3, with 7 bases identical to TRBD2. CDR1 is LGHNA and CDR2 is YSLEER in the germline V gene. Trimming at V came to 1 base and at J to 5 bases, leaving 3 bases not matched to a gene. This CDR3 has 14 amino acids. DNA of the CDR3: TGCGCCAGCAGCCAAGGGGGGGGAAGAGATACGCAGTATTTT. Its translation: CASSQGGGRDTQYF.

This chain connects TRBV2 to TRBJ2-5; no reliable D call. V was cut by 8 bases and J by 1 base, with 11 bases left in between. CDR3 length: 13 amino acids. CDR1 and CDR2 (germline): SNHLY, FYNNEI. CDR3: CASLSMGQETQYF. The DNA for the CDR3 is TGTGCCAGCCTCTCGATGGGCCAAGAGACCCAGTACTTC. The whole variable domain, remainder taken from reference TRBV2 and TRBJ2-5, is EPEVTQTPSHQVTQMGQEVILRCVPISNHLYFYWYRQILGQKVEFLVSFYNNEISEKSEIFDDQFSVERPDGSNFTLKIRSTKLEDSAMYFCASLSMGQETQYFGPGTRLLVL.

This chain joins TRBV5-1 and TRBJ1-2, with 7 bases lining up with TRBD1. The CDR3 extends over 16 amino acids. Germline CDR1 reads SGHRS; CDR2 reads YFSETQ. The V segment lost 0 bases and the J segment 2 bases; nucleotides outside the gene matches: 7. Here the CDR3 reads CASSLDGQVGNYGYTF. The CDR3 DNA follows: TGCGCCAGCAGCTTGGACGGACAGGTGGGGAACTATGGCTACACCTTC.

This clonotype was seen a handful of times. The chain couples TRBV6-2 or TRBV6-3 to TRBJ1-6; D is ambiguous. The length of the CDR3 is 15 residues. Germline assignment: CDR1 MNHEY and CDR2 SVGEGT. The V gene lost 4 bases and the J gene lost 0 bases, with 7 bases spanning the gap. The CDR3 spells CASSSWSSYNSPLHF. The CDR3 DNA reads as TGTGCCAGCAGTTCTTGGAGCTCCTATAATTCACCCCTCCACTTT.

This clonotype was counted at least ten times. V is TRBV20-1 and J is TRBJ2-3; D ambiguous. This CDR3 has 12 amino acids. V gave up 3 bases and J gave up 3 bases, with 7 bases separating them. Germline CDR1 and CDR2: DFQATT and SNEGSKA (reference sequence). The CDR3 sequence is CSARVGTDTQYF. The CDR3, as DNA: TGCAGTGCTAGGGTGGGAACAGATACGCAGTATTTT.

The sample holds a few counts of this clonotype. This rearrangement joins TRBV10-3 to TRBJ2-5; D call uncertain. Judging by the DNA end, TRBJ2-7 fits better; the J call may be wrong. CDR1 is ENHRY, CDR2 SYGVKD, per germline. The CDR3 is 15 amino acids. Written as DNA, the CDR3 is TGTGCCATCAGTGAGTCTGGGCGGTTGGAGTTCGAGCAGTACTTC. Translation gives CAISESGRLEFEQYF.

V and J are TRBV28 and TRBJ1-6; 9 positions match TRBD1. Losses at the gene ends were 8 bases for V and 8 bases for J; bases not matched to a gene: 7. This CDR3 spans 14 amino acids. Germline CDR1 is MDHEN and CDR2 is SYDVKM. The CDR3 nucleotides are TGTGCCAGCTCCCACGGACAGGGGCATTCACCCCTCCACTTT. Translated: CASSHGQGHSPLHF.

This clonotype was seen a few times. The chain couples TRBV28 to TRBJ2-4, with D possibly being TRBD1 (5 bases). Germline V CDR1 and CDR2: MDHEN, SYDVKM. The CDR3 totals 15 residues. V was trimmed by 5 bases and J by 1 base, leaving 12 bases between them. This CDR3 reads CASSTVPGAKNIQYF. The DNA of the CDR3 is TGTGCCAGCAGTACCGTCCCAGGGGCCAAAAACATTCAGTACTTC.

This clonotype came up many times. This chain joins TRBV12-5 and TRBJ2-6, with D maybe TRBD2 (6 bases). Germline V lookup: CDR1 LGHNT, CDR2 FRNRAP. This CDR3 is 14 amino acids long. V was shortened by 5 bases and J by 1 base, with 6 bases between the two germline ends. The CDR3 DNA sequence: TGTGCTAGTGGTCGGGGGTCTGGGGCCAACGTCCTGACTTTC. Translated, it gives CASGRGSGANVLTF. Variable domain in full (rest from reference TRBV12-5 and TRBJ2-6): DARVTQTPRHKVTEMGQEVTMRCQPILGHNTVFWYRQTMMQGLELLAYFRNRAPLDDSGMPKDRFSAEMPDATLATLKIQPSEPRDSAVYFCASGRGSGANVLTFGAGSRLTVL.

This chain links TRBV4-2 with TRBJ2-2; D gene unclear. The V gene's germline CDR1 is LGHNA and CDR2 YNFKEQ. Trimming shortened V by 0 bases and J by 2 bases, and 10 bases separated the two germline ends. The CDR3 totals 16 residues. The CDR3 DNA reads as TGTGCCAGCAGCCAAGAGAAGGCAGCCAACACCGGGGAGCTGTTTTTT. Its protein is CASSQEKAANTGELFF.

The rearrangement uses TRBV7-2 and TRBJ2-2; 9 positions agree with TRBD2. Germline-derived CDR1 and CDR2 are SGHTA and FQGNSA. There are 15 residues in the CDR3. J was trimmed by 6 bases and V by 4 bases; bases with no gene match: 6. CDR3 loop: CASSYAGGPAGELFF. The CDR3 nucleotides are TGTGCCAGCAGCTACGCGGGAGGGCCAGCCGGGGAGCTGTTTTTT.

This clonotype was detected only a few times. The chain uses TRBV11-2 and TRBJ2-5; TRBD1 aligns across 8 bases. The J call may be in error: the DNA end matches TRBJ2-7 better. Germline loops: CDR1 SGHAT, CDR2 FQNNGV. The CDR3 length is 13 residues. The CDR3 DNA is TGTGCCAGCAAAGGACAGGGTGCCCACGAGCAGTACTTC. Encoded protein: CASKGQGAHEQYF.

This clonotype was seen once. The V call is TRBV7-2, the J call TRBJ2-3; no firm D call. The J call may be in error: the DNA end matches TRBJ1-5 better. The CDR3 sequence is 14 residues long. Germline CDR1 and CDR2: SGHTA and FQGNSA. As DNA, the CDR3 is TGTGCCAGCAGCTTTAGCGGTAGCACAGATTCGCAGCATTTT. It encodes CASSFSGSTDSQHF.

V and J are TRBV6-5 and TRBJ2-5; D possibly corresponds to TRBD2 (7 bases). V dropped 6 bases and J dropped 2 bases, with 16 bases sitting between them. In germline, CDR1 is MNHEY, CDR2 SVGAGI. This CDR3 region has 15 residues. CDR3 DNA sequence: TGTGCCAGCAGGAAGTCCGGGGGGACACAAGAGACCCAGTACTTC. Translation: CASRKSGGTQETQYF.

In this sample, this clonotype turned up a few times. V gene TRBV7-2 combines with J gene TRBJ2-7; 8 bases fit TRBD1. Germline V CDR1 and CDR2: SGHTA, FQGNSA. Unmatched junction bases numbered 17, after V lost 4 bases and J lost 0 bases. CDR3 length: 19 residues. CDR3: CASSSPYFGTGGSSYEQYF. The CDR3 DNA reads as TGTGCCAGCAGCTCCCCCTATTTCGGGACAGGTGGTAGCTCCTACGAGCAGTACTTC. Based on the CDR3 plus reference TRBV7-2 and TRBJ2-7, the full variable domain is GAGVSQSPSNKVTEKGKDVELRCDPISGHTALYWYRQSLGQGLEFLIYFQGNSAPDKSGLPSDRFSAERTGGSVSTLTIQRTQQEDSAVYLCASSSPYFGTGGSSYEQYFGPGTRLTVT.